This TCR beta chain was retrieved from a study of glioma-infiltrating T cells after dendritic cell vaccination. TCRdb keeps only in-frame clones here, not all; method: immunoSEQ multiplex PCR. This sample has 90,000 to 100,000 clones, with 70% to 80% found just once. In germline, CDR1 is MGHRA, CDR2 YSYEKL. Trimming pared 1 base from V and 2 bases from J, leaving 8 bases between. This CDR3 spans 14 amino acids. Here the sequenced sample was blood, taken before dendritic cell vaccination. The clonotype comes from a human donor with glioblastoma. The rearrangement joins TRBV4-1 to TRBJ1-1, with D unresolved. For the CDR3, the DNA is TGCGCCAGCAGCCAAGCTGATAGAAACACTGAAGCTTTCTTT. Its protein product is CASSQADRNTEAFF.